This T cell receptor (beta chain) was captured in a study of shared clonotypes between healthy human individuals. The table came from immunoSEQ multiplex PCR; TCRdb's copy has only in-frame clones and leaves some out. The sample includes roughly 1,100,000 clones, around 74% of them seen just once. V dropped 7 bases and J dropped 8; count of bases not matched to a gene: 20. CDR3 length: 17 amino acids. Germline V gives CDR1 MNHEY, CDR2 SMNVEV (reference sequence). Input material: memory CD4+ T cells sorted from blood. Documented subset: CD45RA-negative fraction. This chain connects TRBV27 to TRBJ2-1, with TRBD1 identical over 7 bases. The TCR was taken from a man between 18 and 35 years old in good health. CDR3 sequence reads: CASIPNRGKGMYDEQFF. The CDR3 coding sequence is TGTGCCAGCATCCCTAACAGGGGAAAGGGCATGTACGATGAGCAGTTCTTC.